The 29 T cell receptor beta chains in this list originate from one sample, sequenced in a study of T cells expressing NK-cell markers. TCRdb reprocessed the 5' RACE reads, with one entry per CDR3 protein and no DNA. The sample table sets out approximately 550,000 distinct CDR3 sequences. What was sequenced was blood T cells: a sorted CD56 or NKG2C T cell subset, CD4+ or CD8+ T cells, or bulk PBMC T cells (not recorded which). The receptors were gathered from a young man in good health.

This sequence joins TRBV29-1 and TRBJ2-1; TCRdb designates TRBD1, a call that cannot be tested without DNA. The CDR3 covers 15 residues. CDR1 SQVTM and CDR2 ANQGSEA come from the germline V gene. The CDR3 sequence: CSVPHAQGAYNEQFF.

This chain links TRBV7-2 with TRBJ1-2; TCRdb proposes TRBD1, but this gene call is untestable without DNA. The length of the CDR3 is 15 residues. The V gene's germline CDR1 is SGHTA and CDR2 FQGNSA. The CDR3 loop is CASSPSGQGLSGYTF.

The chain uses TRBV24-1 and TRBJ1-1; TCRdb outputs TRBD1, but without DNA this stays unchecked. The V gene's germline CDR1 is KGHDR and CDR2 SFDVKD. This CDR3 contains 16 residues. CDR3 in amino acids: CATSDYRQGVVTEAFF.

V is TRBV6-5 and J is TRBJ1-2; as DNA is missing, the TRBD1 call by TCRdb cannot be tested. CDR1 MNHEY and CDR2 SVGAGI come from the germline V gene. This CDR3 spans 13 amino acids. This CDR3 is CASSYPGQYGYTF.

V and J are TRBV6-5 and TRBJ2-7; no DNA is available, so the TRBD2 call from TCRdb remains unchecked. The CDR3 sequence is 16 residues long. From germline, CDR1 is MNHEY and CDR2 SVGAGI. CDR3 protein: CASSYSSREPYYEQYF.

The rearrangement links TRBV4-1 to TRBJ2-3; the TRBD2 assignment by TCRdb is unverifiable without DNA. CDR1 MGHRA and CDR2 YSYEKL come from the germline V gene. This CDR3 is 16 amino acids long. The CDR3 spells CASSQAAGGRDDTQYF.

J is TRBJ2-1 and V is TRBV29-1; TCRdb returns TRBD1, unconfirmable since there is no DNA. The CDR3 is 14 residues long. CDR1 is SQVTM and CDR2 is ANQGSEA in the germline V gene. The CDR3 loop reads CSVEGWLGGNEQFF.

The chain couples TRBV7-9 to TRBJ1-1; TCRdb's D call, TRBD1, is unchecked because there is no DNA. The germline gives CDR1 SEHNR, CDR2 FQNEAQ (reference sequence). The CDR3 spans 13 residues. CDR3 in amino acids: CASRFGGNTEAFF.

The V gene is TRBV25-1, the J gene TRBJ1-2. This CDR3 is 12 amino acids long. CDR1 and CDR2 (germline): MGHDK, SYGVNS. The CDR3 sequence: CASSWGPAGYTF.

This chain connects TRBV4-3 to TRBJ2-1; TCRdb selects TRBD2, and the lack of DNA leaves this call unchecked. Per germline, CDR1 LGHNA and CDR2 YSLEER. The CDR3 spans 16 residues. The chain's CDR3 is CASSQDTSGIFVEQFF.

This sequence joins TRBV5-1 and TRBJ2-1; TCRdb outputs TRBD1, but without DNA this stays unchecked. Germline V lookup: CDR1 SGHRS, CDR2 YFSETQ. CDR3 size: 16 residues. The CDR3 reads CASSLAATWGGNEQFF.

This chain uses TRBV28 with TRBJ2-3; without DNA, the TCRdb call of TRBD1 cannot be checked. CDR1 is MDHEN and CDR2 is SYDVKM in the germline V gene. The CDR3 totals 15 residues. CDR3 residues: CASSPPWPYTDTQYF.

This chain uses TRBV27 with TRBJ2-7; the D call from TCRdb, TRBD1, cannot be confirmed without DNA. CDR1 MNHEY and CDR2 SMNVEV come from the germline V gene (reference sequence). This CDR3 spans 15 amino acids. The CDR3 is CASSGREQGSYEQYF.

The chain has TRBV5-1 and TRBJ2-1; checking the TCRdb D call of TRBD2 is not possible without DNA. There are 17 residues in the CDR3. CDR1 is SGHRS and CDR2 is YFSETQ in the germline V gene. The chain's CDR3 is CASSLAGHSGSSNEQFF.

The V call is TRBV12-3 or TRBV12-4, the J call TRBJ2-5; checking the TCRdb D call of TRBD1 is not possible without DNA. The CDR3 has 14 residues. CDR3 loop: CASRSTGALETQYF.

The rearrangement links TRBV27 to TRBJ2-1; without DNA, the TCRdb call of TRBD1 cannot be checked. CDR1 and CDR2 from the germline V gene are MNHEY and SMNVEV (reference sequence). The CDR3 length is 16 residues. The CDR3 reads CASSLIGPQGRDEQFF.

The chain couples TRBV7-9 to TRBJ2-2; the TCRdb call, TRBD2, lacks DNA for checking. From germline, CDR1 is SEHNR and CDR2 FQNEAQ (reference sequence). CDR3 length equals 17 residues. The CDR3: CASSGVGLAANAGELFF. The full variable domain, with the rest looked up from reference TRBV7-9 and TRBJ2-2, is DTGVSQNPRHKITKRGQNVTFRCDPISEHNRLYWYRQTLGQGPEFLTYFQNEAQLEKSRLLSDRFSAERPKGSFSTLEIQRTEQGDSAMYLCASSGVGLAANAGELFFGEGSRLTVL.

The rearrangement links TRBV12-3 or TRBV12-4 to TRBJ2-7; the TCRdb call, TRBD2, lacks DNA for checking. The CDR3 is 15 residues long. CDR3 residues: CASTDTSGSLYEQYF.

V and J are TRBV6-4 and TRBJ2-3. CDR3 size: 16 residues. In germline, CDR1 is MRHNA, CDR2 SNTAGT. CDR3 sequence reads: CASSDSVAASTDTQYF.

V gene TRBV12-3 or TRBV12-4 combines with J gene TRBJ1-3. The CDR3 runs 14 residues. The CDR3 spells CASRTHTSGNTIYF.

V gene TRBV7-2 combines with J gene TRBJ2-3; the D call from TCRdb, TRBD2, cannot be confirmed without DNA. Looked up from germline, CDR1 is SGHTA and CDR2 is FQGNSA. The CDR3 extends over 16 amino acids. This CDR3 is CASSPGGNGPAISQYF.

V and J are TRBV5-5 and TRBJ2-3; lacking DNA, the TRBD1 call made by TCRdb goes unchecked. The CDR3 is 12 amino acids. CDR1 SGHKS and CDR2 YYEKEE come from the germline V gene (reference sequence). The CDR3 spells CASSYLRGTQYF.

The chain is built from TRBV12-3 or TRBV12-4 and TRBJ2-1; no DNA is available, so the TRBD2 call from TCRdb remains unchecked. The CDR3 is made up of 15 amino acids. CDR3 loop: CASSSRLAGYNEQFF.

The rearrangement links TRBV28 to TRBJ2-2. Germline-derived CDR1 and CDR2 are MDHEN and SYDVKM. This CDR3 region has 11 residues. The CDR3 region is CASSWIGELFF.

The gene calls are TRBV20-1 and TRBJ2-5; TCRdb's D call of TRBD1 is untestable without DNA. The CDR3 length is 14 residues. In germline, CDR1 is DFQATT, CDR2 SNEGSKA (reference sequence). The CDR3 spells CSARSGDSQETQYF.

V is TRBV28 and J is TRBJ2-6; TCRdb picks TRBD1, but there is no DNA to check that call. The CDR3 runs to 16 residues. Germline values: CDR1 MDHEN, CDR2 SYDVKM. This CDR3 is CASSGATLSGANVLTF.

This chain uses TRBV5-1 with TRBJ1-4. This CDR3 spans 16 amino acids. Germline V CDR1 and CDR2: SGHRS, YFSETQ. CDR3 residues: CASSFLVAGPNEKLFF.

V and J are TRBV5-1 and TRBJ2-5; with no DNA, the TCRdb D assignment of TRBD1 cannot be verified. The CDR3 runs to 14 residues. Germline V gene data show CDR1 as SGHRS and CDR2 as YFSETQ. CDR3 protein: CASSFGQGVETQYF.

This chain links TRBV20-1 with TRBJ2-3; no DNA is available, so the TRBD1 call from TCRdb remains unchecked. The length of the CDR3 is 18 residues. Germline loops: CDR1 DFQATT, CDR2 SNEGSKA (reference sequence). This CDR3 is CRAVSGIPGGANTDTQYF.